This T cell receptor beta chain was captured in a study of multiple sclerosis patients with progressive multifocal leukoencephalopathy. Documented time point: approximately 11 months of natalizumab therapy. Produced via immunoSEQ multiplex PCR; TCRdb's table is partial and in-frame only. The sample has 20,000 to 30,000 clones, 91% seen once. Sample: PBMCs, taken from a patient treated with natalizumab. The sequence was collected from a man aged 25-45 years with multiple sclerosis.

CDR3 sequence: CASSFQGGKNTEAFF. CDR3 DNA: TGTGCCAGCAGCTTCCAGGGGGGGAAGAACACTGAAGCTTTCTTT. The J gene is TRBJ1-1, the V gene TRBV11-2; 7 nucleotides match TRBD1. With V trimmed by 3 bases and J by 1 base, 5 bases remained unmatched. Per the germline V gene, CDR1 is SGHAT and CDR2 is FQNNGV. CDR3 length: 15 amino acids.